This entry is about one T cell receptor (beta chain). Its antigen is as yet unknown. This record belongs to a study of cytomegalovirus exposure and HLA in healthy donors. Study findings and constraints: It was 150 to 200 TCR beta chains that were listed as cytomegalovirus-associated. Relative to the roughly 640-donor mean, N-insertions were reportedly fewer in an Asian-associated ancestry cluster in a later analysis.

PCR used 60 Vbeta primers and 13 Jbeta primers. Generated by immunoSEQ multiplex PCR, the TCRdb table keeps only in-frame clones and is missing some. This table has some 120,000 clones, 60% to 85% appearing once. This CDR3 is built from 15 residues. With V trimmed by 1 base and J by 2 bases, 4 bases remained unmatched. Germline V gene sequence: CDR1 GTSNPN, CDR2 SVGIG (reference sequence). The TCR originated in a female donor in good health and CMV-seronegative. Sequenced: PBMCs. The V call is TRBV30, the J call TRBJ2-3; 9 bases align to TRBD2. Here the CDR3 DNA reads TGTGCCTGGAGTGGGGCTAGCGGGGCCACAGATACGCAGTATTTT. This encodes CAWSGASGATDTQYF.